The 25 T cell receptor beta chains below were found in one sample sequenced in a study of T-cell reconstitution after alpha-beta-depleted transplantation in children. The library targeted TCRbeta and was prepared with unique molecular identifiers. TCRdb itself ran the PCR reads through MiXCR, one entry per CDR3 protein. The sample lists 580,000 or so distinct CDR3 sequences; under 25% were seen once. The sequencing here drew on PBMCs, mostly from graft donor cells, taken 360 days after TCRalphabeta/CD19-depleted stem cell transplant. The receptors derive from a boy under two years old who had a stem cell transplant for acute myeloid leukemia, so the T cells may come from the graft donor.

This clonotype was recorded many times. The chain combines TRBV20-1 with TRBJ1-1; the match to TRBD1 covers 8 bases. Looked up from germline, CDR1 is DFQATT and CDR2 is SNEGSKA (reference sequence). The CDR3 loop spans 14 amino acids. V lost 2 bases, J lost 4 bases, and 6 bases stayed unmatched. CDR3 amino acids: CSARRTGFGTEAFF. The CDR3 nucleotides read TGCAGTGCTAGACGGACAGGGTTTGGCACTGAAGCTTTCTTT.

The chain couples TRBV7-9 to TRBJ2-1; possible D gene TRBD1, 5 bases. Germline values: CDR1 SEHNR, CDR2 FQNEAQ (reference sequence). Deletions cut 5 bases from V and 10 bases from J, with 15 bases between. The CDR3 totals 13 residues. CDR3: CASSTFSGNEQFF. For the CDR3, the DNA is TGTGCCAGCAGCACCTTCTCAGGGAACGAGCAGTTCTTC.

This sequence joins TRBV5-1 and TRBJ2-1; no definite D call. Germline CDR1 reads SGHRS; CDR2 reads YFSETQ. V shed 6 bases and J shed 6 bases, with 13 bases lying between them. The CDR3 runs to 13 residues. CDR3 in DNA: TGCGCCAGCAATGTTCCCCAATCCAATGAGCAGTTCTTC. Translated: CASNVPQSNEQFF.

V is TRBV20-1 and J is TRBJ2-7, with 7 bases identical to TRBD2. J was trimmed by 6 bases and V by 2 bases; bases with no gene match: 7. Germline CDR1 reads DFQATT; CDR2 reads SNEGSKA (reference sequence). This CDR3 comprises 13 residues. The CDR3 sequence is CSARLTSPLEQYF. The CDR3 coding sequence is TGCAGTGCTAGACTGACTAGCCCCCTCGAGCAGTACTTC.

This clonotype was seen more than once but under ten times. This rearrangement joins TRBV6-5 to TRBJ2-5; D not certain. The ends were cut back, 0 bases at V and 5 bases at J, with 10 bases in the middle. The CDR3 runs 14 residues. In germline, CDR1 is MNHEY, CDR2 SVGAGI. CDR3 DNA sequence: TGTGCCAGCAGTTACTCCGGGCTAAAGGAGACCCAGTACTTC. This codes for CASSYSGLKETQYF.

The V call is TRBV24-1, the J call TRBJ1-1; D possibly corresponds to TRBD1 (5 bases). Germline lookup yields CDR1 KGHDR and CDR2 SFDVKD. The V gene lost 9 bases and the J gene lost 4 bases, with 17 bases spanning the gap. The CDR3 contains 14 residues. The CDR3 loop reads CATRQGRGSTEAFF. In DNA form, the CDR3 reads TGTGCCACCCGCCAGGGTAGAGGATCCACTGAAGCTTTCTTT.

The chain recombines TRBV29-1 with TRBJ1-2, with D unclear. This CDR3 comprises 13 residues. V lost 1 base and J 0 bases, leaving 6 bases between the germline ends. In germline, CDR1 is SQVTM, CDR2 ANQGSEA. The CDR3 DNA follows: TGCAGCGTTGAAGTCAATTCTAACTATGGCTACACCTTC. This encodes CSVEVNSNYGYTF.

This clonotype appeared many times. This rearrangement joins TRBV29-1 to TRBJ1-3; TRBD1 is a possible D gene (6 bases). Germline CDR1 reads SQVTM; CDR2 reads ANQGSEA. This CDR3 spans 14 amino acids. Trimming shortened V by 4 bases and J by 0 bases, and 10 bases separated the two germline ends. The CDR3 loop reads CSVAGELSGNTIYF. Written as DNA, the CDR3 is TGCAGCGTTGCAGGGGAACTCTCTGGAAACACCATATATTTT.

To note about this clonotype: It may be a read error: a sequence one base away is much more abundant. CDR3 protein: CTSSLRGSFQYQETQYF. The CDR3 DNA sequence: TGTACCAGCAGTTTAAGGGGTAGTTTCCAGTACCAAGAGACCCAGTACTTC. This chain uses TRBV12-3 or TRBV12-4 with TRBJ2-5, with a possible D match to TRBD1 (5 bases). The CDR3 spans 17 residues.

This clonotype appeared a few times. The chain is built from TRBV6-1 and TRBJ1-2; no clear D gene. The CDR3 has 14 amino acids. Germline V CDR1 and CDR2: MNHNS, SASEGT. V gave up 8 bases and J gave up 0 bases, with 13 bases separating them. CDR3 nucleotide sequence: TGTGCCAGCTCACTCTTGGCTACTAACTATGGCTACACCTTC. This codes for CASSLLATNYGYTF.

This clonotype was recorded a few times. The chain recombines TRBV29-1 with TRBJ2-5; 10 bases line up with TRBD2. The CDR3 runs 15 residues. Trimming cost V 3 bases and J 4 bases; bases outside gene matches: 8. The germline CDR1 and CDR2 sequences are SQVTM and ANQGSEA. CDR3 sequence: CSVEARLAGAETQYF. The CDR3 DNA reads TGCAGCGTTGAGGCGCGGCTAGCGGGGGCAGAGACCCAGTACTTC.

In this sample, this clonotype turned up a few times. The chain combines TRBV12-3 or TRBV12-4 with TRBJ1-1, with 9 bases lining up with TRBD1. The CDR3 is 17 amino acids. V lost 8 bases and J lost 2; bases outside the gene matches: 15. CDR3 protein: CASEMGQGLRLNTEAFF. The CDR3 DNA sequence: TGTGCCAGCGAAATGGGACAGGGACTTAGACTAAACACTGAAGCTTTCTTT.

CDR3 region: CAIWGTGELFF. The CDR3 nucleotides are TGTGCCATCTGGGGCACCGGGGAGCTGTTTTTT. This chain uses TRBV24-1 with TRBJ2-2; the D is unclear. In germline, CDR1 is KGHDR, CDR2 SFDVKD. This CDR3 contains 11 residues. With 11 bases removed from V and 4 bases from J, the gap between germline ends came to 7 bases.

CDR3: CASSDFRVTGGHQETQYF. CDR3 DNA sequence: TGTGCCAGCAGTGATTTCCGTGTGACAGGGGGACACCAAGAGACCCAGTACTTC. This chain uses TRBV2 with TRBJ2-5; 9 bases match TRBD1. The length of the CDR3 is 18 residues. Looked up from germline, CDR1 is SNHLY and CDR2 is FYNNEI. V shed 3 bases and J 0 bases; nucleotides not matched to a gene: 11. The variable domain in full, with the rest retrieved from reference TRBV2 and TRBJ2-5, is EPEVTQTPSHQVTQMGQEVILRCVPISNHLYFYWYRQILGQKVEFLVSFYNNEISEKSEIFDDQFSVERPDGSNFTLKIRSTKLEDSAMYFCASSDFRVTGGHQETQYFGPGTRLLVL.

In this sample, this clonotype turned up many times. The chain employs TRBV6-5 and TRBJ2-7; perhaps TRBD1 as D (5 bases). The CDR3 contains 12 residues. V was trimmed by 7 bases and J by 5 bases, leaving 12 bases between them. The V gene's germline CDR1 is MNHEY and CDR2 SVGAGI. The CDR3 DNA reads TGTGCCAGCATAAAAGTAGGGGACGAGCAGTACGTC. It translates to CASIKVGDEQYV.

The rearrangement joins TRBV5-1 to TRBJ2-6; TRBD1 agrees at 9 bases. There are 21 residues in the CDR3. CDR1 and CDR2 (germline): SGHRS, YFSETQ. Trimming took 3 bases from V and 0 from J; bases not matched to a gene: 16. CDR3 nucleotide sequence: TGCGCCAGCAGCTCCAGGGACTTGGGACAGGGTAAAGTCTCTGGGGCCAACGTCCTGACTTTC. Its protein product is CASSSRDLGQGKVSGANVLTF.

V gene TRBV7-2 combines with J gene TRBJ2-7; no definite D call. The CDR3 is 13 residues long. Germline lookup yields CDR1 SGHTA and CDR2 FQGNSA. V lost 5 bases and J lost 5, with 13 bases in between. Here the CDR3 DNA reads TGTGCCAGCAGCCCCTACGGCCGCCACGAGCAGTACTTC. Translated: CASSPYGRHEQYF.

This chain joins TRBV4-1 and TRBJ2-4; 8 bases fit TRBD1. Germline-derived CDR1 and CDR2 are MGHRA and YSYEKL. Trimming removed 1 base from V and 15 bases from J; junction bases left unmatched: 8. The CDR3 extends over 13 amino acids. The CDR3 bases are TGCGCCAGCAGCCAAGGACAGGGGACTGAACCGTACTTC. This codes for CASSQGQGTEPYF.

This clonotype was counted many times. The genes are TRBV12-3 or TRBV12-4 and TRBJ2-6, with D possibly matching TRBD2 (5 bases). V lost 6 bases and J 3 bases, leaving 9 bases between the germline ends. The CDR3 contains 14 residues. CDR3 in DNA: TGTGCCAGCAGCTCGAGGGTTGGGGCCAACGTCCTGACTTTC. Residues: CASSSRVGANVLTF.

This clonotype was recorded at least ten times. The gene calls are TRBV20-1 and TRBJ2-3; TRBD1 matches at 8 bases. CDR1 is DFQATT, CDR2 SNEGSKA, per germline (reference sequence). V lost 6 bases to trimming and J lost 0 bases; unmatched junction nucleotides: 17. This CDR3 has 18 amino acids. The CDR3 spells CSALGTGLFTPSTDTQYF. CDR3 nucleotide sequence: TGCAGTGCCCTTGGGACAGGCCTTTTTACCCCTAGCACAGATACGCAGTATTTT.

This clonotype was counted many times. The chain couples TRBV29-1 to TRBJ2-2; D uncertain. The CDR3 loop spans 13 amino acids. The germline V and J ends were trimmed by 3 bases and 8 bases, with 13 bases remaining between them. Germline V lookup: CDR1 SQVTM, CDR2 ANQGSEA. The DNA of the CDR3 is TGCAGCGTTGAGAGGCGGTCAAGGGGGGAGCTGTTTTTT. Encoded protein: CSVERRSRGELFF.

In this sample, this clonotype turned up many times. The chain joins TRBV20-1 to TRBJ2-7; possibly TRBD1 for D (6 bases). The CDR3 extends over 12 amino acids. V was cut by 1 base and J by 6 bases, with 10 bases left in between. Germline CDR1 is DFQATT and CDR2 is SNEGSKA (reference sequence). CDR3 sequence: CSARVAGAEQYF. The CDR3 coding sequence is TGCAGTGCTAGAGTTGCAGGGGCCGAGCAGTACTTC.

V usage is TRBV21-1 and J usage is TRBJ2-3. TRBV21-1 is an annotated pseudogene. The CDR3 runs to 15 residues. CDR3 in DNA: TGTGCCAGCAGCAAAGTTGGGGATAGCACAGATACGCAGTATTTT. Protein sequence: CASSKVGDSTDTQYF.

This clonotype appeared a few times. CDR3 sequence (DNA): TGTGCCAGCAGCTCGCCCTGGACAGGGGGAGGCGGGGAGCTGTTTTTT. As protein: CASSSPWTGGGGELFF. V is TRBV7-8 and J is TRBJ2-2, with TRBD1 identical over 10 bases. Germline V gene data show CDR1 as SGHVS and CDR2 as FQNEAQ. This CDR3 region has 16 residues. The trim removed 4 bases at V and 7 bases at J, leaving 9 bases unmatched.

The chain recombines TRBV6-2 or TRBV6-3 with TRBJ1-5; D unresolved. V shed 3 bases and J shed 3 bases, with 9 bases lying between them. The germline V gene encodes CDR1 MNHEY and CDR2 SVGEGT. The CDR3 is 14 residues long. CDR3 sequence reads: CASSYVGTNQPQHF. The DNA of the CDR3 is TGTGCCAGCAGTTATGTGGGCACCAATCAGCCCCAGCATTTT.